What follows describes a single TCR beta chain. Its antigen is not known. The table came from immunoSEQ multiplex PCR; TCRdb's copy has only in-frame clones and leaves some out. The table lists fewer than 80,000 clones, about 67% of them singletons. Antigen-specific CD4+ T cells were expanded with viral peptide pools in the ViraFEST assay before sequencing. The culture ran for 10 days, and then CD4+ T cells were isolated. The participants, recipients of two vaccine doses, got either BNT162b2 or mRNA-1273. Every well got around 2 million PBMC, which were grown with about 9.9 IU/ml IL-2 and roughly 9.3 ug/ml peptides. IL-2 medium was substituted for half the medium on days 3 and 7. V was pared by 6 bases and J by 6 bases, with 13 bases between. The CDR3 is 14 residues long. CDR1 is KGHDR and CDR2 is SFDVKD in the germline V gene. The entry originates in a study of vaccination effects on CD4 cells after COVID-19.

Study outcomes and limitations: Healthy vaccine recipients' vaccine-induced clones were almost all SARS-CoV-2 mono-reactive. Late post-vaccination, clones induced by infection and those induced by vaccine underwent marked clonal contraction.

The source material was CD4+ T cells from PBMCs cultured with HCoV-229E spike peptides, sampled after COVID-19 vaccination. This sequence joins TRBV24-1 and TRBJ2-2; TRBD2 is a possible D gene (6 bases). This TCR was recovered from a human donor who received a COVID-19 vaccine. The CDR3 nucleotides read TGTGCCACCAGTAATCCCGGGGGTCCCGGGGAGCTGTTTTTT. It yields the protein CATSNPGGPGELFF.